These 21 T cell receptor beta chains were sequenced from one sample in a study of cytomegalovirus exposure and HLA in healthy donors. A multiplex PCR was run with 60 Vbeta primers and 13 Jbeta primers. Sequencing was performed with immunoSEQ multiplex PCR; in TCRdb, only in-frame clones are kept and a portion is missing. The sample has over 110,000 clones; less than 80% are singletons. Sequencing was performed on PBMCs. These receptor sequences come from a woman in her forties or fifties in good health and CMV-seropositive.

In this sample, this clone turned up a few times. At one of its ends the junction is not consistent with the germline gene, which may arise from a read error. Other nucleotide sequences in the sample specify the same CDR3. This rearrangement joins TRBV7-7 to TRBJ2-5; 7 nucleotides match TRBD1. Per the germline V gene, CDR1 is SSHAT and CDR2 is FNYEAQ (reference sequence). CDR3 length: 13 residues. CDR3 protein: CASSLVQGETQYF. CDR3 DNA: TGTGCTAGCAGCTTAGTACAGGGGGAGACCCAGTACTTC.

The chain recombines TRBV28 with TRBJ1-2; D not resolved. The CDR3 length is 13 residues. V was shortened by 3 bases and J by 2 bases, with 7 bases between the two germline ends. Per the germline V gene, CDR1 is MDHEN and CDR2 is SYDVKM. The chain's CDR3 is CASSLAQNYGYTF. CDR3 DNA sequence: TGTGCCAGCAGTTTGGCTCAGAACTATGGCTACACCTTC.

V usage is TRBV7-9 and J usage is TRBJ1-2; D gene unclear. Germline V lookup: CDR1 SEHNR, CDR2 FQNEAQ (reference sequence). This CDR3 is 13 amino acids long. Trimming removed 5 bases at V and 8 bases at J, with 15 bases between. CDR3 nucleotide sequence: TGTGCCAGCAGCCTTGGGCAAGGCTGGGGCTACACCTTC. Translation gives CASSLGQGWGYTF.

The V gene is TRBV7-2, the J gene TRBJ2-1, with 7 bases identical to TRBD1. The CDR3 spans 14 residues. Germline assignment: CDR1 SGHTA and CDR2 FQGNSA. The ends lost 4 bases at V and 5 bases at J; junction bases unmatched: 5. The CDR3, as DNA: TGTGCCAGCAGCTCTCTAGGGGGCAACAATGAGCAGTTCTTC. Protein: CASSSLGGNNEQFF.

This clone was recorded a few times. The J gene is TRBJ2-6, the V gene TRBV25-1; a possible D gene is TRBD2 (6 bases). The germline gives CDR1 MGHDK, CDR2 SYGVNS. The V end lost 3 bases, the J end lost 3 bases, and 6 bases lay between the germline ends. The length of the CDR3 is 14 residues. CDR3 region: CASSEGGGANVLTF. CDR3 nucleotide sequence: TGTGCCAGCAGTGAGGGGGGTGGGGCCAACGTCCTGACTTTC.

The V gene is TRBV30, the J gene TRBJ2-7; perhaps TRBD1 as D (5 bases). The CDR3 sequence is 12 residues long. From germline, CDR1 is GTSNPN and CDR2 SVGIG (reference sequence). The V and J ends lost 3 bases and 3 bases respectively, with 9 bases between them. The CDR3: CAWRQTGYEQYF. The CDR3 DNA reads as TGTGCCTGGAGGCAAACAGGCTACGAGCAGTACTTC.

Turning to this clone: The junction differs from germline at one of its ends, possibly a read error. The chain has TRBV5-1 and TRBJ1-6, with 9 bases aligning to TRBD1. CDR1 and CDR2 from the germline V gene are SGHRS and YFSETQ. The CDR3 has 14 residues. CDR3 residues: CASSSGQGFSPPHF. The CDR3 coding sequence is TGCGCCAGCAGCTCGGGACAGGGTTTTTCACCCCCCCACTTT.

The chain links TRBV4-3 to TRBJ2-1, with 8 bases aligning to TRBD2. Per the germline V gene, CDR1 is LGHNA and CDR2 is YSLEER. With 0 bases clipped from V and 2 bases from J, the junction kept 12 bases outside the gene matches. The CDR3 runs to 19 residues. The CDR3 DNA follows: TGCGCCAGCAGCCAAGATCTATACTCGCGCGGGGGGACCTACAATGAGCAGTTCTTC. It is translated as CASSQDLYSRGGTYNEQFF.

The chain joins TRBV5-1 to TRBJ2-5; 7 bases are a match to TRBD2. Germline V gene sequence: CDR1 SGHRS, CDR2 YFSETQ. This CDR3 is 15 amino acids long. V gave up 2 bases and J gave up 2 bases; unmatched junction bases: 6. CDR3 coding DNA: TGCGCCAGCAGCTTACCAGCGGGGTCTCAAGAGACCCAGTACTTC. Its translation: CASSLPAGSQETQYF. The entire variable domain, with the rest obtained from reference TRBV5-1 and TRBJ2-5, is as follows: KAGVTQTPRYLIKTRGQQVTLSCSPISGHRSVSWYQQTPGQGLQFLFEYFSETQRNKGNFPGRFSGRQFSNSRSEMNVSTLELGDSALYLCASSLPAGSQETQYFGPGTRLLVL.

Details on this clone: The junction and the germline gene differ at one end; a read error may be behind it. CDR3 DNA sequence: TGTGCTAGCAGTTTGGGACAAACCCTGAGCACAGATACGCAGTATTTT. Translating gives CASSLGQTLSTDTQYF. This chain uses TRBV7-7 with TRBJ2-3, with D possibly being TRBD1 (6 bases). Germline V gives CDR1 SSHAT, CDR2 FNYEAQ (reference sequence). This CDR3 spans 16 amino acids. The variable domain in full, with the rest retrieved from reference TRBV7-7 and TRBJ2-3, is GAGVSQSPRYKVTKRGQDVTLRCDPISSHATLYWYQQALGQGPEFLTYFNYEAQPDKSGLPSDRFSAERPEGSISTLTIQRTEQRDSAMYRCASSLGQTLSTDTQYFGPGTRLTVL.

This clone has just a few counts. The gene calls are TRBV2 and TRBJ2-1; 8 nucleotides line up with TRBD1. V trimming: 6 bases; J trimming: 8 bases; junction bases outside the gene matches: 3. The CDR3 contains 12 residues. Germline V gene data show CDR1 as SNHLY and CDR2 as FYNNEI. CDR3 nucleotides: TGTGCCAGCAGAGACAGGGGCGATGAGCAGTTCTTC. Its translation is CASRDRGDEQFF.

In its sample, this clone was seen once. The chain recombines TRBV11-2 with TRBJ2-2; 13 bases line up with TRBD2. CDR3 size: 17 residues. CDR1 is SGHAT and CDR2 is FQNNGV in the germline V gene. V shed 5 bases, J shed 1 base, and the junction held 4 bases outside the gene matches. CDR3 bases: TGTGCCAGCAGCGGGACTAGCGGGGCCCTGAACACCGGGGAGCTGTTTTTT. The encoded protein is CASSGTSGALNTGELFF.

This clone was recorded only once. V and J are TRBV7-6 and TRBJ2-7, with 9 positions matching TRBD2. The ends lost 0 bases at V and 3 bases at J; junction bases unmatched: 3. CDR3 length: 15 amino acids. Germline lookup yields CDR1 SGHVS and CDR2 FNYEAQ. The CDR3 loop reads CASSLALSGGYEQYF. Here the CDR3 DNA reads TGTGCCAGCAGCTTAGCTCTTAGCGGGGGCTACGAGCAGTACTTC.

This chain joins TRBV15 and TRBJ2-7, with D maybe TRBD2 (5 bases). Trimming took 10 bases from V and 0 from J, leaving 13 bases between them. The CDR3 spans 13 residues. The germline CDR1 and CDR2 sequences are LNHNV and YYDKDF (reference sequence). CDR3 nucleotide sequence: TGTGCCAGCGGGCAGAGAAACTCCTACGAGCAGTACTTC. Encoded protein: CASGQRNSYEQYF.

V and J are TRBV2 and TRBJ2-3, with D tentatively TRBD2 (7 bases). Trimming removed 7 bases from V and 3 bases from J, with 11 bases in between. CDR1 and CDR2 from the germline V gene are SNHLY and FYNNEI. The CDR3 has 13 amino acids. The CDR3 region is CASKGRGTDTQYF. The CDR3 DNA reads as TGTGCCAGCAAGGGGAGGGGGACAGATACGCAGTATTTT.

This chain links TRBV11-2 with TRBJ2-3; TRBD2 matches 9 bases. The J segment lost 1 base and the V segment lost 3 bases, leaving 2 bases of the junction unmatched. Germline CDR1 reads SGHAT; CDR2 reads FQNNGV. CDR3 length equals 15 residues. The CDR3 is CASSFAGGGTDTQYF. DNA for the CDR3: TGTGCCAGCAGCTTTGCGGGGGGGGGCACAGATACGCAGTATTTT.

J is TRBJ2-5 and V is TRBV6-1, with TRBD1 identical over 7 bases. With the DNA end fitting TRBJ2-7 better, the J assignment may be wrong. The CDR3 is 15 amino acids. Germline loops: CDR1 MNHNS, CDR2 SASEGT. The CDR3 DNA follows: TGTGCCAGCAGTGACTCAGATACGACAGGGTTCGAGCAGTACTTC. This codes for CASSDSDTTGFEQYF.

Note on this clone: Different DNA sequences within this sample yield the same CDR3. The chain recombines TRBV5-4 with TRBJ1-6, with 8 nucleotides matching TRBD1. The CDR3 is 16 amino acids. V shed 0 bases and J 9 bases; nucleotides not matched to a gene: 8. Germline values: CDR1 SGHNT, CDR2 YYREEE (reference sequence). The CDR3 sequence: CASSLALGQGSSPLHF. The CDR3 DNA follows: TGTGCCAGCAGCTTGGCGTTAGGACAGGGTAGTTCACCCCTCCACTTT.

The chain links TRBV28 to TRBJ2-5; D is perhaps TRBD2 (6 bases). This CDR3 comprises 13 residues. V dropped 2 bases and J dropped 11 bases, with 15 bases sitting between them. Germline CDR1 MDHEN, CDR2 SYDVKM. The CDR3 loop is CASSLGLEGNQYF. The CDR3 bases are TGTGCCAGCAGTTTAGGGCTGGAGGGGAATCAGTACTTC.

V usage is TRBV4-1 and J usage is TRBJ1-1, with 8 bases identical to TRBD1. Germline V gene data show CDR1 as MGHRA and CDR2 as YSYEKL. This CDR3 contains 15 residues. J lost 3 bases, V lost 4 bases, and 7 bases had no gene match. In DNA form, the CDR3 reads TGCGCCAGCAGCCTTACCGGGACAGGCGACACTGAAGCTTTCTTT. Residues: CASSLTGTGDTEAFF.

V and J are TRBV30 and TRBJ1-1; D not resolved. Germline V gives CDR1 GTSNPN, CDR2 SVGIG (reference sequence). The ends were cut back, 0 bases at V and 6 bases at J, with 14 bases in the middle. This CDR3 spans 14 amino acids. For the CDR3, the DNA is TGTGCCTGGAGTGTAACGGGGATGGGGTCTGAAGCTTTCTTT. Its protein product is CAWSVTGMGSEAFF.